This T cell receptor beta chain emerged from a study of T cells expressing NK-cell markers. On the study more broadly: All TCR beta repertoires analysed originated from sorted CD3+CD56+NKG2C+, CD3+CD56+NKG2C- and CD3+CD56-NKG2C+ T cells. Of eight sequenced donors, seven were HCMV-seropositive and one HCMV-seronegative. Findings and limits, study-wide: CD8+ T cells in more than five donors included dominant NKG2C+ clonotypes at roughly 1.0-7.0%.

TCRdb reprocessed the 5' RACE reads, with one entry per CDR3 protein and no DNA. The sample table sets out 440,000 or so distinct CDR3 sequences. Concerning this clonotype: Its antigen remains unknown.

CDR1 is SEHNR, CDR2 FQNEAQ, per germline (reference sequence). The CDR3 has 15 residues. The source of this sequence is a woman between 18 and 75 years old in good health. V usage is TRBV7-9 and J usage is TRBJ2-1; TCRdb names TRBD2, which stays unverified in the absence of DNA. The sample consisted of blood T cells: a sorted CD56 or NKG2C T cell subset, CD4+ or CD8+ T cells, or bulk PBMC T cells (not recorded which). This CDR3 is CASSPVRGSGNEQFF.